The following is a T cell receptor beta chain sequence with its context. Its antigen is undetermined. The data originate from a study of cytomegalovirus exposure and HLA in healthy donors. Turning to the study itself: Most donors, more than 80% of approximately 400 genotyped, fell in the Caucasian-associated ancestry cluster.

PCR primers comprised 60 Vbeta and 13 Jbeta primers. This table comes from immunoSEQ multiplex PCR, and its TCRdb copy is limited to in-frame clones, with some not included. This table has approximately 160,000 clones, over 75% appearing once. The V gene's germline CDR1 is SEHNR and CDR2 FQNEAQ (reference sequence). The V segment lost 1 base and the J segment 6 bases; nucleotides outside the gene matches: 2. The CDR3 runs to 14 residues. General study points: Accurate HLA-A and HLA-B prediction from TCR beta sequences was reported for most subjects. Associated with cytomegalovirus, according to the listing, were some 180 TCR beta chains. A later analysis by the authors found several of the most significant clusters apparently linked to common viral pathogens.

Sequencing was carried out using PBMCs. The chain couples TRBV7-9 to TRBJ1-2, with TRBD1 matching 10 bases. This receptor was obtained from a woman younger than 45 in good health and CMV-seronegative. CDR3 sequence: CASSLGGTGDGYTF. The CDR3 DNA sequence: TGTGCCAGCAGCTTAGGGGGGACAGGGGATGGCTACACCTTC.